Shown below are 2 T cell receptor beta chains from a single sample sequenced in a study of shared clonotypes between healthy human individuals (TCRdb year 2020). The library was prepared using the immunoSEQ multiplex PCR assay. As stored in TCRdb, this immuneACCESS dataset retains in-frame rearrangements with V and J assigned. A fraction of the clones does not appear; measured against another copy, unresolved V genes explain less than half of the discrepancy, and the remainder lacks a known reason. Recorded for this sample are under 2.5 million clones; roughly 90% of them occurred a single time. The ten biggest clones cover approximately 0.4% of the sample. The sample comprised naive CD4+ T cells from PBMCs. Per the publication, the cell subset or site label means: CD45RA+ positively selected. The origin of the receptors is a man aged 18-30 years in good health. Some clones in this sample may be carry-over from other donors' samples.

Comments on this clone: Other DNA sequences in the same sample also yield this CDR3. The rearrangement joins TRBV15 to TRBJ2-7; D not certain. Looked up from germline, CDR1 is LNHNV and CDR2 is YYDKDF (reference sequence). V lost 5 bases and J 5 bases, leaving 10 bases between the germline ends. This CDR3 spans 12 amino acids. The CDR3 nucleotides are TGTGCCACCAGCCGAACGGGTAACGAGCAGTACTTC. Its translation is CATSRTGNEQYF.

The genes are TRBV6-6 and TRBJ2-1, with D uncertain. From germline, CDR1 is MNHNY and CDR2 SVGAGI (reference sequence). This CDR3 spans 13 amino acids. V lost 4 bases and J 6 bases, leaving 10 bases between the germline ends. CDR3 amino acids: CASSSHFTNEQFF. CDR3 DNA sequence: TGTGCCAGCAGTTCTCATTTCACCAATGAGCAGTTCTTC.